This TCR beta chain is drawn from a study of cytomegalovirus exposure and HLA in healthy donors (dated by TCRdb to about 2017). Describing the broader study: An earlier analysis of 550 to 700 of the donors reported approximately 290 Gb of sequence data and some 120 million unique TCR beta sequences from roughly 200 million T cells. An early release covering roughly 640 HLA-typed donors comprised 250 to 350 gigabases of sequencing data and around 85 million unique TCR sequences. The genetic ancestry cluster associated with self-reported Caucasian donors included around four fifths of the roughly 400 genotyped donors. The aim of the study was to test whether cataloging public T cell receptors could identify signatures of past pathogen exposure. The T cell repertoires of several hundred subjects were profiled by immunosequencing and related to cytomegalovirus serostatus. In addition to the first cohort of hundreds of subjects, a separate validation cohort of 120 different subjects was used. High-throughput TCR immunosequencing, statistical association of individual TCRs with disease status, and machine learning were combined to predict cytomegalovirus infection status. A later analysis re-examined previously published TCR beta repertoires from 500 to 700 donors and added high-resolution HLA genotyping to investigate patterns of TCR occurrence. The later analysis used no new phenotypic data to find candidate immune exposures, relying instead on TCR beta sequences and their occurrence across donors. To decide whether each TCR beta V gene segment behaved as functional or pseudogenic, an earlier analysis of approximately 590 of the donors relied on high-throughput TCR beta sequencing. Donor age, sex, ethnicity and CMV serostatus were collected together with the repertoire data. A later genetic analysis used genome-wide SNP genotypes for about 60% of the roughly 700 donors, treating that subset as a discovery cohort. Every discovery cohort repertoire had been produced on one sequencing platform. HLA typing included class I and class II loci at four-digit resolution. Typing coverage varied by locus: roughly 629-640 donors for A, B, C, DRB1 and DQB1; more than 500 for DQA1; more than 600 for DPA1; 450 to 480 for DPB1. Four or five DR-DQ haplotypes were handled as single units for association and clustering because linkage in the cohort was strong. Among roughly 400 genotyped donors of the cohort, an average of about 240,000 unique TCR beta nucleotide sequences was sequenced per donor, of which about 19% were non-productive.

Its CDR3 holds 16 amino acids, cysteine through phenylalanine. The kept DNA is CDR3 alone, 48 bases in frame from the first base. CDR1 MGHRA and CDR2 YSYEKL are derived from the germline V gene. Compared with germline, V lacks 3 bases and J lacks 1 base; bases without a gene match: 8. The cohort was made up of approximately 670 healthy bone marrow donors. Cohort members were all nominally healthy when sampled, although unrecorded immune exposures were likely present. The donor was CMV seropositive and was included in the group of almost 300 seropositive cohort members. Every donor gave a peripheral blood sample, and the peripheral blood mononuclear cells from that sample were used for TCR beta sequencing. Genomic DNA was extracted from the blood cell samples with the Qiagen DNeasy Blood Extraction Kit. The library was generated by the immunoSEQ multiplex PCR assay. A mixture of 60 forward primers for TCR Vbeta segments and 13 reverse primers for TCR Jbeta segments was used in the multiplex PCR. The CDR3 region of rearranged TCR beta genes was amplified from genomic DNA by a multiplex PCR assay. On the Illumina HiSeq System, the amplified TCR beta libraries were sequenced as 87-base-pair reads. The original pipeline was this. A later analysis counted about 80 million unique TCR beta chains across the 650 to 800 repertoires, and roughly 11 million of these chains were shared by at least two donors. Raw reads were error-corrected and collapsed into unique sequences by a nearest-neighbor algorithm in which closely related sequences were merged to remove PCR and sequencing errors. To assign V, D and J gene segments, CDR3 sequences were aligned to IMGT reference sequences. For a sequence to be retained, a match of at least six nucleotides to both a V gene segment and a J gene segment was required. Rearrangements were called productive when the CDR3 lacked stop codons and stayed in frame with V and J; all others were non-productive. CDR3 was defined according to IMGT convention as the region running from the second conserved V-encoded cysteine to the conserved J-encoded phenylalanine. The earlier analysis of about 620 of the donors excluded sequences that lacked an unambiguous match to a single V gene segment. In an earlier analysis of 587 of the donors, a V segment was called functional when productive rearrangements were above 56.7%, and segregating when the standard deviation between donors exceeded 5%. A statistical classification framework was built to diagnose cytomegalovirus status from the catalog of TCR beta chain sequences. In a later analysis, V and J genes were assigned by comparing TCR nucleotide sequences against IMGT/GENE-DB human TR gene sequences. The TCRdist pipeline was used in a later analysis to assign CDR3 sequences and most-parsimonious VDJ recombination scenarios. A later analysis defined each TCR beta chain by its CDR3 amino acid sequence plus V-gene family, and excluded reads lacking a unique V-gene family. As a way to deal with suspected cross-contamination and a sequencing artifact, a later analysis dropped roughly 600 nucleotide sequences that were highly shared and had low generation probability. A later analysis calculated a clonal expansion index for each public chain from normalized within-repertoire ranks of inferred template counts. In a later analysis, generation probabilities were computed with a VDJ recombination model fitted to out-of-frame rearrangements, and the resulting probabilities were checked against IGoR. In a later analysis, TCR-TCR, TCR-HLA and TCR-CMV co-occurrence was scored with hypergeometric tests, and a repertoire-size bias correction was applied to TCR pairs. False discovery rates were estimated in a later analysis by permuting HLA or CMV assignments 20 times. In a later analysis, co-occurring TCRs were grouped using DBSCAN, and TCRdist sequence similarity was added for clustering within HLA-allele-positive subsets. Repertoires with fewer than 30,000 or more than 120,000 public chains, plus five repertoires with anomalous nucleotide sharing, were excluded from co-occurrence clustering. The immuneACCESS repertoire file appears here via TCRdb, limited to in-frame rearrangements. These files lack a portion of the clones; in checked studies, under half of the deficit traces to unresolved V genes, and the cause of the others is not known. From that table come the V and J calls and clone size; the DNA was used to work out D and trimming. Recorded for this sample are roughly 100,000 clones; about three quarters of them occurred a single time. The ten largest clonotypes hold over 6.5% of the sample.

Comments on this clone: Its antigen is unknown. No much larger clone exists at a distance of one base, and base qualities are not known.

General study outcomes and caveats: Broadly in line with IMGT annotations, most TCR beta V segments showed up in productive rearrangements about 87% or about 30% of the time in an earlier analysis of approximately 640 of the donors. In the study, about 150 TCR beta chains were listed as associated with cytomegalovirus. A later analysis found that TCR association rates varied across HLA loci, with DRB1 alleles showing the most associated TCRs and HLA-C alleles the fewest. Presence/absence analyses assumed roughly uniform sequencing depth across donors, an assumption that may not hold. Across donors, most TCR sequences were observed very rarely, whereas some public TCRs were present in many individuals. It was suggested by the authors that the approach could potentially be generalized to other disease states and immunological phenotypes. A later genetic analysis reported fewer N-insertions in productive TCRs among donors in an Asian-associated ancestry cluster than the roughly 620-donor mean. A few of the identified cytomegalovirus-associated TCR beta chains were confirmed in vitro to be specific for cytomegalovirus antigens. A later analysis found that HLA-associated TCR beta chains were more clonally expanded and had lower generation probabilities than equally common non-associated chains. Several of the top co-occurrence clusters appeared to be linked to parvovirus B19, influenza, CMV and Epstein-Barr virus, according to a later analysis. In a later analysis, 16,951 TCR beta sequences were associated with specific HLA alleles at a false discovery rate of 0.05. A further reported finding was that TCR beta sequences accurately predicted the HLA-A and HLA-B alleles for most subjects in the first cohort. In this cohort, only TCR beta chains were sequenced, and detectable features were limited by the absence of alpha or paired-chain data. Around 16 rarely observed V segments, including chromosome 9 orphons, were excluded from the earlier analysis of a few hundred of the donors because counts were too low. In both the original and validation cohorts, the classifier was reported to diagnose cytomegalovirus status with high specificity and sensitivity. Correlated functional status among segregating V segments might be attributable to linkage disequilibrium, but an unknown experimental factor could not be ruled out. Because the 87-base-pair reads could not distinguish some IMGT-functional V segments, including TRBV6-2 and TRBV6-3, those segments were excluded. In a later analysis, most CMV-associated TCR beta chains were found to appear HLA-restricted, with HLA associations seemingly driven largely by CMV exposure. When HLA alleles, especially DR and DQ, strongly co-occurred, TCR associations were difficult to assign to individual alleles. Because HLA typing was unavailable for some donors at each locus, only the typed subset was used in association tests. A cluster of highly shared sequence variants was judged likely to represent a technical artifact of the sequencing pipeline. For the cohort, immune exposure information was limited to CMV serostatus. A later genetic analysis associated a missense DCLRE1C variant with V-gene and J-gene trimming of TCR beta chains, and an independent cohort replicated the association.

The sample consisted of PBMCs. The chain employs TRBV4-1 and TRBJ2-5; TRBD2 matches 7 bases in the middle. The sequence came from a woman between 40 and 55 years old in good health and CMV-seropositive. The bases read TGCGCCAGCAGCCACAGAGTAGCGGGTACCCAAGAGACCCAGTACTTC. It translates to CASSHRVAGTQETQYF.